These T cell receptor beta chains were read from a single sample in a study of T cell responses to AZD1222 COVID-19 vaccine. Using immunoSEQ multiplex PCR, the repertoire was profiled, and TCRdb retains in-frame clones only, with some absent. The table has over 150,000 clones, approximately 86% seen once. Sequencing used peripheral blood, obtained on day 0 of AZD1222 vaccination. The receptors derive from an adult in good health. Each CDR3 is given with its conserved first and last residue. D genes are given only for firm matches. Clone size appears in some rows only: once, few, many, or a class for an expanded clone.

CDR3 DNA	CDR3 protein	J gene	V gene	D gene	clone size
TGTGCCAGCAGTGGTCGGGACAGGGGAACTACTAATGAAAAACTGTTTTTT	CASSGRDRGTTNEKLFF	TRBJ1-4	TRBV6-1	TRBD1	-
TGTGCCAGCAGCCCAGACAGGGGGTATACCGGGGAGCTGTTTTTT	CASSPDRGYTGELFF	TRBJ2-2	TRBV7-7	TRBD1	once
TGTGCCAGCAGCCAAGGGTCCCCGGCATCACCCCTCCACTTT	CASSQGSPASPLHF	TRBJ1-6	TRBV11-3	-	-
TGTGCCAGCAGTGACTCCGGTAGAGGGGTACCGGATGGCTACACCTTC	CASSDSGRGVPDGYTF	TRBJ1-2	TRBV6-4	-	-
TGTGCCAGCAGCTTATCCTCCGCGGCGGGAGCTAGAGAGACCCAGTACTTC	CASSLSSAAGARETQYF	TRBJ2-5	TRBV11-2	TRBD2	-
TGTGCCAGCAGCCATCAACAGGGAGACTCAGCTTTCTTT	CASSHQQGDSAFF	TRBJ1-1	TRBV4-2	-	-
TGTGCCATCAGCCCCGGACAGGGGAGGGGAAAGGGGGAGACCCAGTACTTC	CAISPGQGRGKGETQYF	TRBJ2-5	TRBV10-3	TRBD1	-
TGTGCCAGCTCACGCGGCCAGGGGTATGAGCAGTTCTTC	CASSRGQGYEQFF	TRBJ2-1	TRBV18	-	-
TGTGCCAGCAGTCAACAGAGTCCCTACGAGCAGTACTTC	CASSQQSPYEQYF	TRBJ2-7	TRBV28	-	-
TGTGCCAGCAGCTGGGACAGGGGGCCGGATGGCTACACCTTC	CASSWDRGPDGYTF	TRBJ1-2	TRBV6-5	TRBD1	-
TGCGCCAGCAGCGGTAGCGGGAGCTCCTACGAGCAGTACTTC	CASSGSGSSYEQYF	TRBJ2-7	TRBV5-1	TRBD2	-
TGTGCCAGCACCGACCCCGGAGGAGGCACTGAAGCTTTCTTT	CASTDPGGGTEAFF	TRBJ1-1	TRBV28	-	-
TGCGCCAGCAGCGAGGATGGGGGCTCGCAGCCCCAGCATTTT	CASSEDGGSQPQHF	TRBJ1-5	TRBV5-1	-	-
TGTGCCAGCAGCGCCTACACTGGGGGGGCCTACGAGCAGTACTTC	CASSAYTGGAYEQYF	TRBJ2-7	TRBV9	TRBD2	-
TGTGCCAGCAGCGCCTACTCGGACAGCTTCTCTGGAAACACCATATATTTT	CASSAYSDSFSGNTIYF	TRBJ1-3	TRBV7-8	-	few
TGTGCCAGTAGTATAACGGTGGACCGTCCCAAGAGGAAAGGCTACACCTTC	CASSITVDRPKRKGYTF	TRBJ1-2	TRBV19	-	-
TGTGCCAGCAGTGAACGACAGGGGGCTTATTATAGCAATCAGCCCCAGCATTTT	CASSERQGAYYSNQPQHF	TRBJ1-5	TRBV6-1	TRBD1	-